One sample yielded the 6 T cell receptor beta chains listed below, sequenced in a study of blood T cell dynamics during melanoma immunotherapy. Time point in this sample: week 3, after first cycle of checkpoint inhibitor. The table came from immunoSEQ multiplex PCR; TCRdb's copy has only in-frame clones and leaves some out. Of 10,000 to 15,000 clones listed, 90% to 95% were seen once; the top ten hold less than 0.2%. The sequenced sample was effector memory CD8+ T cells from blood, obtained from a patient treated with checkpoint blockade. These receptors all come from a human donor with melanoma.

The V gene is TRBV4-1, the J gene TRBJ2-7; 8 bases match TRBD1. The CDR3 length is 15 residues. Germline-derived CDR1 and CDR2 are MGHRA and YSYEKL. V lost 2 bases and J lost 3; bases outside the gene matches: 6. CDR3 DNA sequence: TGCGCCAGCAGCCAAACCGGGACAGGACGCTACGAGCAGTACTTC. Translation gives CASSQTGTGRYEQYF.

The chain has TRBV9 and TRBJ1-5; 9 bases are shared with TRBD1. CDR1 and CDR2 from the germline V gene are SGDLS and YYNGEE. Germline trimming cut 3 bases from V and 0 bases from J; bases unmatched to any gene: 1. The CDR3 runs to 15 residues. DNA of the CDR3: TGTGCCAGCAGCGGGACAGGGGCTAGCAATCAGCCCCAGCATTTT. It translates to CASSGTGASNQPQHF. The whole variable domain, filled in from reference TRBV9 and TRBJ1-5, reads DSGVTQTPKHLITATGQRVTLRCSPRSGDLSVYWYQQSLDQGLQFLIQYYNGEERAKGNILERFSAQQFPDLHSELNLSSLELGDSALYFCASSGTGASNQPQHFGDGTRLSIL.

The chain combines TRBV19 with TRBJ2-7; D unclear. V lost 7 bases to trimming and J lost 2 bases, with 9 bases between them. Germline assignment: CDR1 LNHDA and CDR2 SQIVND (reference sequence). CDR3 length equals 12 residues. The CDR3 reads CASMDGTYEQYF. For the CDR3, the DNA is TGTGCCAGTATGGACGGCACCTACGAGCAGTACTTC.

The chain joins TRBV28 to TRBJ1-1; 11 positions match TRBD1. CDR1 is MDHEN and CDR2 is SYDVKM in the germline V gene. V shed 3 bases and J 9 bases; nucleotides not matched to a gene: 9. The CDR3 has 15 amino acids. This chain's CDR3 is CASSLDVDRGLKAFF. CDR3 bases: TGTGCCAGCAGTTTGGATGTGGACAGGGGGCTTAAAGCTTTCTTT.

This clone appeared once. This sequence joins TRBV27 and TRBJ1-1, with D uncertain. Germline V gene lookup returns CDR1 MNHEY and CDR2 SMNVEV (reference sequence). Trimming stripped 3 bases from V and 0 bases from J, with 5 bases between. The CDR3 spans 13 residues. CDR3 sequence: CASSLVVNTEAFF. CDR3 nucleotides: TGTGCCAGCAGTTTGGTGGTGAACACTGAAGCTTTCTTT.

J is TRBJ2-7 and V is TRBV9; possible D gene TRBD1, 6 bases. Trimming pared 4 bases from V and 2 bases from J, leaving 10 bases between. Germline lookup yields CDR1 SGDLS and CDR2 YYNGEE. The CDR3 is 13 amino acids. CDR3 nucleotides: TGTGCCAGCAGCAAGGGGGTAACCTACGAGCAGTACTTC. Protein product: CASSKGVTYEQYF.